Sequencing of this T cell receptor beta chain was carried out in a study of patients and donors after allogeneic stem cell transplantation. Each CDR3 protein gets one entry after TCRdb re-called the RT-PCR reads with MiXCR. The profile shows 920,000 or so distinct CDR3 sequences, under 20% of them singletons. Germline CDR1 SNHLY, CDR2 FYNNEI. This CDR3 has 18 amino acids. The trim removed 6 bases at V and 0 bases at J, leaving 13 bases unmatched. Sequenced: blood, either unsorted or a sorted T cell fraction (not recorded which). The receptor comes from a human donor who was either an allogeneic HSCT recipient or a stem cell or donor lymphocyte infusion donor (not recorded which). It is not recorded whose cells these are; they may come from a transplant donor. This chain joins TRBV2 and TRBJ1-3; TRBD1 agrees at 8 bases. This chain's CDR3 is CASSPGTGVRSSGNTIYF. The CDR3 DNA sequence: TGTGCCAGCAGCCCGGGGACAGGCGTCCGGAGCTCTGGAAACACCATATATTTT.